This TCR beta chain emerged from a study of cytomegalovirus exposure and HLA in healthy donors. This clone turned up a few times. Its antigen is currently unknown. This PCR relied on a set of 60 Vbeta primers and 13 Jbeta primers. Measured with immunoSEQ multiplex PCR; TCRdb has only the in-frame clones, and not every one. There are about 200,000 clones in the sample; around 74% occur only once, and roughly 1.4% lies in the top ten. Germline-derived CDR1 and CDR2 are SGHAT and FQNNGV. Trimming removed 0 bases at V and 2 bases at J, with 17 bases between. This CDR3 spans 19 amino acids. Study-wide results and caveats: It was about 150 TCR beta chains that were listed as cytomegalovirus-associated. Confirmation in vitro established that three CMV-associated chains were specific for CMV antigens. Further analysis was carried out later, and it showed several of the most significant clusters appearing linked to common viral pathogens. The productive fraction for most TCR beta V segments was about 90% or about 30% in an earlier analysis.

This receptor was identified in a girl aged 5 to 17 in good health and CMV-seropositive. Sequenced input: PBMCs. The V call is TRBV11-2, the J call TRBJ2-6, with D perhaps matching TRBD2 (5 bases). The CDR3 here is CASSLDRIARAAGANVLTF. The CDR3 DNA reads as TGTGCCAGCAGCTTAGACCGAATCGCGAGGGCTGCTGGGGCCAACGTCCTGACTTTC. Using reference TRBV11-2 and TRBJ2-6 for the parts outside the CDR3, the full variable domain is EAGVAQSPRYKIIEKRQSVAFWCNPISGHATLYWYQQILGQGPKLLIQFQNNGVVDDSQLPKDRFSAERLKGVDSTLKIQPAKLEDSAVYLCASSLDRIARAAGANVLTFGAGSRLTVL.